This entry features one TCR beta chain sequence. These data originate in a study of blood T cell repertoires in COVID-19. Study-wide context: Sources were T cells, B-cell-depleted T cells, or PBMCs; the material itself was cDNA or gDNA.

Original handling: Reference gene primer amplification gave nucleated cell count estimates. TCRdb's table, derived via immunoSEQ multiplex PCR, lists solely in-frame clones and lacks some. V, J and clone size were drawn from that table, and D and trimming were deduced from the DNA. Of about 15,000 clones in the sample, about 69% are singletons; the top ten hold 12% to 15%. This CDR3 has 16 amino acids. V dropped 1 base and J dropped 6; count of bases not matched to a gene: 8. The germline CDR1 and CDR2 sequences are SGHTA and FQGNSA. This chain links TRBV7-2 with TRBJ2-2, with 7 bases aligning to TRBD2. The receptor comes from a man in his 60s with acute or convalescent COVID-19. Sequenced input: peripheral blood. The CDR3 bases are TGTGCCAGCAGCTTAGATAGTTCTAGCGGACCCGGGGAGCTGTTTTTT. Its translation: CASSLDSSSGPGELFF.